The 10 T cell receptor beta chains below all came from one sample that was sequenced in a study of identical twins. Via MiXCR, TCRdb re-called the 5' RACE reads, giving one row per CDR3 protein. The table records some 250,000 distinct CDR3 sequences, 6% to 7% of them present only once. These data were likewise used in another study, on T cells expressing NK-cell markers.

What was sequenced was CD8+ T cells sorted from blood. These receptors were obtained from a woman younger than 30 in good health.

There are many counts of this clonotype. The chain combines TRBV12-3 or TRBV12-4 with TRBJ1-2; D is unclear. V gave up 5 bases and J gave up 7 bases, with 8 bases separating them. This CDR3 has 11 amino acids. CDR3 DNA sequence: TGTGCCAGCAGTAGCGGAGGTGGCTACACCTTC. This gives the protein CASSSGGGYTF.

This clonotype was seen repeatedly, ten times or more. The chain has TRBV25-1 and TRBJ2-6; no clear D gene. V lost 2 bases, J lost 0 bases, and 11 bases lay in between. The CDR3 covers 17 residues. Germline V lookup: CDR1 MGHDK, CDR2 SYGVNS. The CDR3 nucleotides read TGTGCCAGCAGTGAACTTAGATCGGGCTCTGGGGCCAACGTCCTGACTTTC. As protein: CASSELRSGSGANVLTF.

This chain uses TRBV29-1 with TRBJ2-4; TRBD2 aligns across 10 bases. The CDR3 spans 16 residues. The J segment lost 3 bases and the V segment lost 1 base, leaving 6 bases of the junction unmatched. Looked up from germline, CDR1 is SQVTM and CDR2 is ANQGSEA. CDR3 in amino acids: CSVEALAGAIKNIQYF. The CDR3 DNA is TGCAGCGTTGAAGCGCTAGCGGGGGCGATCAAAAACATTCAGTACTTC.

The chain joins TRBV4-1 to TRBJ2-7; D not resolved. The CDR3 is made up of 13 amino acids. CDR1 is MGHRA, CDR2 YSYEKL, per germline. V gave up 3 bases and J gave up 3 bases, with 9 bases separating them. The CDR3 loop reads CASSQGSSYEQYF. The CDR3 bases are TGCGCCAGCAGCCAGGGGTCGAGCTACGAGCAGTACTTC.

The chain joins TRBV18 to TRBJ2-7, with D maybe TRBD2 (5 bases). CDR1 is KGHSH and CDR2 is LQKENI in the germline V gene. The CDR3 length is 13 residues. Between the trimmed V and J ends, which lost 3 bases and 5 bases, there was a span of 11 bases. CDR3 region: CASSPELRDEQYF. The DNA of the CDR3 is TGTGCCAGCTCACCCGAGCTGCGGGACGAGCAGTACTTC.

In this sample, this clonotype turned up a few times. The V and J genes are TRBV5-4 and TRBJ1-2; TRBD1 aligns across 8 bases. Germline loops: CDR1 SGHNT, CDR2 YYREEE (reference sequence). Losses at the gene ends were 0 bases for V and 8 bases for J; bases not matched to a gene: 9. This CDR3 is 15 amino acids long. CDR3 in amino acids: CASSLEYRDRLGYTF. CDR3 coding DNA: TGTGCCAGCAGCTTGGAGTATCGGGACAGGCTCGGCTACACCTTC.

This clonotype was counted a few times. The chain employs TRBV6-2 or TRBV6-3 and TRBJ2-7; TRBD2 aligns across 8 bases. V trimming: 2 bases; J trimming: 3 bases; junction bases outside the gene matches: 6. The CDR3 extends over 15 amino acids. Looked up from germline, CDR1 is MNHEY and CDR2 is SVGEGT. The CDR3 reads CASSYRAGDFYEQYF. CDR3 DNA sequence: TGTGCCAGCAGTTACCGAGCGGGAGACTTCTACGAGCAGTACTTC.

This clonotype showed up just a few times. The rearrangement links TRBV5-6 to TRBJ2-3, with 10 bases lining up with TRBD2. The germline CDR1 and CDR2 sequences are SGHDT and YYEEEE. The CDR3 contains 17 residues. The trim removed 0 bases at V and 3 bases at J, leaving 7 bases unmatched. CDR3 bases: TGTGCCAGCAGCTTGGCCGCGACGGGACTAGCGACAGATACGCAGTATTTT. It specifies CASSLAATGLATDTQYF.

This clonotype was detected many times. The CDR3 nucleotides are TGCAGCGTTGACACCCCGGGACAGGGCGACTCCGAGCAGTACTTC. This gives the protein CSVDTPGQGDSEQYF. This chain connects TRBV29-1 to TRBJ2-7; 9 bases are a match to TRBD1. J gave up 6 bases and V 3 bases, and 12 bases lay outside the gene matches. Germline V gives CDR1 SQVTM, CDR2 ANQGSEA. The CDR3 covers 15 residues.

This clonotype was counted only a few times. The genes are TRBV19 and TRBJ2-1; D is possibly TRBD2 (6 bases). The CDR3 has 15 residues. CDR1 is LNHDA and CDR2 is SQIVND in the germline V gene (reference sequence). V was clipped by 6 bases and J by 6 bases, with 18 bases between them. The CDR3 DNA is TGTGCCAGTAGCCTATGGTCGGGGACTTCCAATGAGCAGTTCTTC. Amino acids: CASSLWSGTSNEQFF.